These T cell receptor beta chains were read from a single sample in a study of T cell responses to AZD1222 COVID-19 vaccine. Repertoires were generated with immunoSEQ multiplex PCR, while TCRdb's copy carries only in-frame clones and drops some. The repertoire has 70,000 to 95,000 clones, over 75% of them found once; the top ten carry approximately 5%. The material was peripheral blood, obtained on day 0 of MenACWY control vaccination. These receptors came from an adult in good health. Both conserved end residues are part of each CDR3. D genes are given only for firm matches. Clone size is given for some rows only: seen once, a few or many times, or a class if the clone is expanded.

CDR3 protein: CAWEQGGTEAFF; CDR3 DNA: TGTGCCTGGGAACAGGGAGGCACTGAAGCTTTCTTT; J gene: TRBJ1-1; clone size: -; V gene: TRBV30; D gene: -
CDR3 protein: CASGLATDTQYF; CDR3 DNA: TGTGCCAGCGGGCTAGCCACAGATACGCAGTATTTT; J gene: TRBJ2-3; clone size: -; V gene: TRBV2; D gene: -
CDR3 protein: CASSGQGREKLFF; CDR3 DNA: TGTGCCAGCAGTGGACAGGGGAGGGAAAAACTGTTTTTT; J gene: TRBJ1-4; clone size: -; V gene: TRBV28; D gene: TRBD1
CDR3 protein: CASTSSGYNEQFF; CDR3 DNA: TGTGCCAGCACCTCTAGCGGGTACAATGAGCAGTTCTTC; J gene: TRBJ2-1; clone size: -; V gene: TRBV28; D gene: TRBD2
CDR3 protein: CASSRGDYGYTF; CDR3 DNA: TGTGCCAGCAGCAGGGGGGACTATGGCTACACCTTC; J gene: TRBJ1-2; clone size: -; V gene: TRBV12-3/TRBV12-4; D gene: TRBD1
CDR3 protein: CATSSPRAETQYF; CDR3 DNA: TGTGCCACCAGCAGCCCTAGAGCCGAGACCCAGTACTTC; J gene: TRBJ2-5; clone size: -; V gene: TRBV15; D gene: -
CDR3 protein: CASSLHAGSGTEAFF; CDR3 DNA: TGTGCCAGCAGCCTGCACGCAGGGTCGGGCACTGAAGCTTTCTTT; J gene: TRBJ1-1; clone size: once; V gene: TRBV27; D gene: -
CDR3 protein: CASRLRLSSYEQYF; CDR3 DNA: TGTGCCAGCAGGTTACGCTTAAGCTCCTACGAGCAGTACTTC; J gene: TRBJ2-7; clone size: -; V gene: TRBV28; D gene: -
CDR3 protein: CASALFLGNEQFF; CDR3 DNA: TGTGCCTCGGCGCTCTTTCTAGGCAATGAGCAGTTCTTC; J gene: TRBJ2-1; clone size: -; V gene: TRBV30; D gene: -
CDR3 protein: CASSLEKRTGFGYTF; CDR3 DNA: TGTGCCAGCAGCTTGGAAAAAAGGACAGGGTTTGGCTACACCTTC; J gene: TRBJ1-2; clone size: -; V gene: TRBV5-8; D gene: TRBD1
CDR3 protein: CASSERYNEQFF; CDR3 DNA: TGCGCCAGCAGCGAACGTTACAATGAGCAGTTCTTC; J gene: TRBJ2-1; clone size: few; V gene: TRBV4-3; D gene: -
CDR3 protein: CASSLETGEPYNEQFF; CDR3 DNA: TGTGCCAGCAGCTTAGAGACAGGGGAACCCTACAATGAGCAGTTCTTC; J gene: TRBJ2-1; clone size: -; V gene: TRBV7-2; D gene: TRBD1
CDR3 protein: CASSSGQLSYGYTF; CDR3 DNA: TGTGCCAGCTCATCGGGACAGCTTAGTTATGGCTACACCTTC; J gene: TRBJ1-2; clone size: -; V gene: TRBV18; D gene: TRBD1
CDR3 protein: CASSSPFLTSGRAIEQFF; CDR3 DNA: TGTGCCAGCAGTTCACCCTTTCTCACTAGCGGGAGGGCAATTGAGCAGTTCTTC; J gene: TRBJ2-1; clone size: -; V gene: TRBV28; D gene: TRBD2
CDR3 protein: CASSFFGRTEAFF; CDR3 DNA: TGTGCCAGCAGCTTTTTTGGGAGGACTGAAGCTTTCTTT; J gene: TRBJ1-1; clone size: -; V gene: TRBV5-4; D gene: -
CDR3 protein: CASSPGPAGGVSPLHF; CDR3 DNA: TGTGCCAGCTCACCAGGTCCGGCAGGGGGTGTTTCACCCCTCCACTTT; J gene: TRBJ1-6; clone size: few; V gene: TRBV18; D gene: TRBD1
CDR3 protein: CASSLNPLRELFF; CDR3 DNA: TGTGCCAGCAGCTTAAACCCCCTACGCGAACTGTTTTTT; J gene: TRBJ1-4; clone size: -; V gene: TRBV11-2; D gene: -
CDR3 protein: CASSLWQTSYNEQFF; CDR3 DNA: TGTGCCAGCAGTTTATGGCAGACCTCCTACAATGAGCAGTTCTTC; J gene: TRBJ2-1; clone size: -; V gene: TRBV27; D gene: -
CDR3 protein: CAISEQGGYGYTF; CDR3 DNA: TGTGCCATCAGTGAACAGGGAGGCTATGGCTACACCTTC; J gene: TRBJ1-2; clone size: -; V gene: TRBV10-3; D gene: -